This is a list of T cell receptor beta chains from one sample in a study of cytomegalovirus exposure and HLA in healthy donors. Method: immunoSEQ multiplex PCR; TCRdb's copy keeps in-frame clones and lacks some. Of 120,000 to 150,000 clones listed, around 79% are singletons. Sequenced material: PBMCs. The source of these receptors is a man aged 40-49 years in good health and CMV-seropositive. Both conserved end residues are part of each CDR3. A D gene is named only where the DNA matches it firmly. Part of the rows lack a size; the others show once, few, many or a class for expanded clones.

D	V	size	J	DNA	CDR3
TRBD1	TRBV5-1	.	TRBJ2-7	TGCGCCAGCAGCTCCATGGGACAGGGTTCCGACGAGCAGTACTTC	CASSSMGQGSDEQYF
TRBD2	TRBV9	.	TRBJ2-1	TGTGCCAGCAGCGTAGGGGGGACTAGCGGGAACAATGAGCAGTTCTTC	CASSVGGTSGNNEQFF
.	TRBV6-6	.	TRBJ2-1	TGTGCCAGCAGTCAGCGGAGTTCCTACAATGAGCAGTTCTTC	CASSQRSSYNEQFF
TRBD2	TRBV7-2	.	TRBJ2-3	TGTGCCAGACACCTTACGGGGGGGGCGTACACAGATACGCAGTATTTT	CARHLTGGAYTDTQYF
.	TRBV9	.	TRBJ2-5	TGTGCCAGCAGCTCAGGGTTATTGGAGACCCAGTACTTC	CASSSGLLETQYF
.	TRBV7-9	.	TRBJ2-2	TGTTCCAGCAGCCAACTAGCAGCGAACACCGGGGAGCTGTTTTTT	CSSSQLAANTGELFF
.	TRBV4-2	.	TRBJ2-5	TGTGCCAGCAGCCAAGCTCAGGGTAGGGAGACCCAGTACTTC	CASSQAQGRETQYF
.	TRBV19	.	TRBJ1-2	TGTGCCAGTAGTATCCCAGGGTTCTATGGCTACACCTTC	CASSIPGFYGYTF
TRBD2	TRBV7-8	.	TRBJ2-5	TGTGCCAGCAATAGCGGGATAAGCCAAGAGACCCAGTACTTC	CASNSGISQETQYF
TRBD1	TRBV6-1	.	TRBJ1-2	TGTGCCAGCAGTGTGACAGGGGAAAACTATGGCTACACCTTC	CASSVTGENYGYTF
.	TRBV30	.	TRBJ1-4	TGTGCCTGGAGTGTCGGGGGAACTACTAATGAAAAACTGTTTTTT	CAWSVGGTTNEKLFF
.	TRBV6-5	.	TRBJ1-5	TGTGCCAGCAGGGAAACAGGGATCAGCAATCAGCCCCAGCATTTT	CASRETGISNQPQHF
TRBD1	TRBV7-9	.	TRBJ1-2	TGTTCCAGCAGCTTAGAAGACAGGGTCTATGGCTACACCTTC	CSSSLEDRVYGYTF
TRBD1	TRBV6-5	.	TRBJ1-2	TGTGCCAGCAGCTCCGGGACAGGGGTTAATGGCTACACCTTC	CASSSGTGVNGYTF
.	TRBV6-5	.	TRBJ2-7	TGTGCCAGCAGTTATAAGCCGGTTTCCTACGAGCAGTACTTC	CASSYKPVSYEQYF
TRBD2	TRBV19	.	TRBJ2-5	TGTGCCAGTACCCCGTCCGGGAGGGAGACCCAGTACTTC	CASTPSGRETQYF
.	TRBV7-2	.	TRBJ2-7	TGTGCCAGCAGCTTAGCGGGCCCCGCTCTGTACGAGCAGTACTTC	CASSLAGPALYEQYF
TRBD1	TRBV10-1	.	TRBJ2-3	TGCGCCAGCAGTGACACGGGACAGGGGGCCGAACAAACTAGCACAGATACGCAGTATTTT	CASSDTGQGAEQTSTDTQYF
TRBD2	TRBV5-6	.	TRBJ2-1	TGTGCCAGCAGCTTGGAAGGACTAGCGGGTTACAATGAGCAGTTCTTC	CASSLEGLAGYNEQFF
.	TRBV9	.	TRBJ2-2	TGTGCCAGCAGTTGGGGAGGAGAAACCGGGGAGCTGTTTTTT	CASSWGGETGELFF
TRBD2	TRBV5-1	.	TRBJ2-1	TGCGCCAGCAGCTCCGGCGTGAGACTAGCGGGAGGGCTATCCCCCTACAATGAGCAGTTCTTC	CASSSGVRLAGGLSPYNEQFF
.	TRBV27	.	TRBJ2-7	TGTGCCAGCAGTTTTGGGTGGGCCTCGACCTACGAGCAGTACTTC	CASSFGWASTYEQYF
TRBD1	TRBV15	few	TRBJ2-7	TGTGCCACCAGCGAGGACAGGGGGCGACACGAGCAGTACTTC	CATSEDRGRHEQYF
.	TRBV28	once	TRBJ1-2	TGTGCCAGCAGTTTGAGGATCTATGGCTACACCTTC	CASSLRIYGYTF
TRBD2	TRBV15	few	TRBJ2-1	TGTGCCACCAGCAGAGAAGGGACTAGAAACAATGAGCAGTTCTTC	CATSREGTRNNEQFF
.	TRBV19	.	TRBJ2-7	TGTGCCAGTAGTGCCCAGGAAATGCCCTACGAGCAGTACTTC	CASSAQEMPYEQYF
.	TRBV7-9	.	TRBJ1-1	TGTGCCAGCAGACCGACTTCCTCGGACACTGAAGCTTTCTTT	CASRPTSSDTEAFF
TRBD2	TRBV7-9	.	TRBJ2-7	TGTGCCAGCAGCTTTAGCGGGAGGGGCGAGCAGTACTTC	CASSFSGRGEQYF
.	TRBV2	once	TRBJ2-7	TGTGCCAGCAGTGGGACAGCCCACTACGAGCAGTACTTC	CASSGTAHYEQYF
.	TRBV7-2	.	TRBJ2-5	TGTGCCAGCAGCCGCCTAAGAGAGACCCAGTACTTC	CASSRLRETQYF
TRBD2	TRBV19	.	TRBJ2-3	TGTGCGGCCCGCGGCGGGAGTGAAGATACGCAGTATTTT	CAARGGSEDTQYF
.	TRBV18	.	TRBJ1-3	TGTGCCAGCTCACCCCCATCGGTCGGAGTCTCTGGAAACACCATATATTTT	CASSPPSVGVSGNTIYF
.	TRBV7-2	once	TRBJ2-7	TGTGCCAGCAGCTTAGGGGTGGGCTACCGACAGTACGAGCAGTACTTC	CASSLGVGYRQYEQYF
.	TRBV7-9	once	TRBJ1-1	TGTGCCAGCAGCTTTTCACGACAGATGAACACTGAAGCTTTCTTT	CASSFSRQMNTEAFF
TRBD1	TRBV27	.	TRBJ2-7	TGTGCCAGCAGCCACAGGAGGACAGGGGGCGACGAGCAGTACTTC	CASSHRRTGGDEQYF
TRBD2	TRBV19	.	TRBJ2-1	TGTGCCAGTAGTGATGCTAGCGGGAGGGCCTCTTTCTACAATGAGCAGTTCTTC	CASSDASGRASFYNEQFF
TRBD2	TRBV11-2	.	TRBJ2-7	TGTGCCAGCAGCTTAATTGCGGGGGCCTACGAGCAGTACTTC	CASSLIAGAYEQYF
TRBD2	TRBV27	.	TRBJ2-7	TGTGCCAGCAGTTTATACCCACCCGCCGCGGGAGCAGTCTACGAGCAGTACTTC	CASSLYPPAAGAVYEQYF
.	TRBV19	.	TRBJ2-7	TGTGCCAGTAGTATTACAGGGAAAGGCGAGCAGTACTTC	CASSITGKGEQYF
.	TRBV28	.	TRBJ1-3	TGTGCCAGCAGTTTACAGGGCGGAAACACCATATATTTT	CASSLQGGNTIYF
.	TRBV27	.	TRBJ2-6	TGTGCCAGCAAGGGGGTTAAAGATTCTGGGGCCAACGTCCTGACTTTC	CASKGVKDSGANVLTF
.	TRBV2	.	TRBJ2-3	TGTGCCAGCAGCTTGGCAGGAGGGGGCGGCTCAGATACGCAGTATTTT	CASSLAGGGGSDTQYF
TRBD2	TRBV4-2	.	TRBJ2-3	TGTGCCAGCAGCCAAGATCAGGCGGGAGCGACAGATACGCAGTATTTT	CASSQDQAGATDTQYF
.	TRBV7-2	.	TRBJ2-7	TGTGCCAGCAGCCGGGATGGCGGTTACGAGCAGTACTTC	CASSRDGGYEQYF
TRBD2	TRBV2	.	TRBJ2-2	TGTGCCAGCAGCGGACTAGCGGGAGGGATAGGGGAGCTGTTTTTT	CASSGLAGGIGELFF